Sequencing of this T cell receptor beta chain was carried out in a study of shared clonotypes between healthy human individuals. The repertoire was sequenced with immunoSEQ multiplex PCR; TCRdb's copy has only in-frame clones and lacks some. The table lists about a million clones, 76% of them singletons. The germline V and J ends were trimmed by 7 bases and 7 bases, with 13 bases remaining between them. Germline V gene data show CDR1 as SQVTM and CDR2 as ANQGSEA. The CDR3 extends over 11 amino acids. The receptor was derived from a man in his late teens or twenties in good health. Sample: memory CD4+ T cells sorted from blood. The subset here: CD45RA-negative fraction. The rearrangement joins TRBV29-1 to TRBJ1-1; D is undetermined. For the CDR3, the DNA is TGCAGCGCCGTACAACGTGATGAAGCTTTCTTT. It translates to CSAVQRDEAFF.